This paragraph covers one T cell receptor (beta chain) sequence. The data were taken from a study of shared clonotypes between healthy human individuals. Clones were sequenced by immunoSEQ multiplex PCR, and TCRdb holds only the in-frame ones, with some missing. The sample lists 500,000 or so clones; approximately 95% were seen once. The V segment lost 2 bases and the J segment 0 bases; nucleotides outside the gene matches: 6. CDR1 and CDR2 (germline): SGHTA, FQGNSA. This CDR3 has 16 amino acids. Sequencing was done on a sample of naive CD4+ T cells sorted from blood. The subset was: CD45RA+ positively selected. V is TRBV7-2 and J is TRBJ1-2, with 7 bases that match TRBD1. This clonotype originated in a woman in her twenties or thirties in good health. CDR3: CASSLRPTGPNYGYTF. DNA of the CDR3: TGTGCCAGCAGCTTAAGGCCGACAGGGCCTAACTATGGCTACACCTTC.